These 25 T cell receptor beta chains were all obtained from the same sample, sequenced in a study of cytomegalovirus exposure and HLA in healthy donors. 13 Jbeta primers and 60 Vbeta primers were used for the PCR. Profiled with immunoSEQ multiplex PCR; TCRdb holds only in-frame clones, not every one. This sample carries around 120,000 clones, 60% to 85% of them seen once, and the ten largest clones take around 1.8%. The sample consisted of PBMCs. These receptors all come from a woman aged 40 to 50 in good health and CMV-seronegative.

V and J are TRBV6-5 and TRBJ1-2; D is unresolved. V lost 6 bases and J lost 8, with 10 bases in between. The germline V gene encodes CDR1 MNHEY and CDR2 SVGAGI. The CDR3 spans 11 residues. The CDR3 region is CASSSGGGYTF. CDR3 DNA: TGTGCCAGCAGCTCCGGAGGGGGCTACACCTTC.

This chain joins TRBV5-6 and TRBJ1-4; the D gene is possibly TRBD1 (6 bases). CDR1 and CDR2 from the germline V gene are SGHDT and YYEEEE. The CDR3 is 15 amino acids. The germline V and J ends were trimmed by 5 bases and 4 bases, with 15 bases remaining between them. The DNA for the CDR3 is TGTGCCAGCAGGCGAAGACAGGCGCGTAATGAAAAACTGTTTTTT. This codes for CASRRRQARNEKLFF.

The chain recombines TRBV28 with TRBJ1-5; 9 bases match TRBD1. Germline V gene sequence: CDR1 MDHEN, CDR2 SYDVKM. CDR3 length: 18 residues. J gave up 6 bases and V 4 bases, and 16 bases lay outside the gene matches. The CDR3 DNA is TGTGCCAGCAGTTCCCCCCGGGACAGGGTAGTCGTTAGTCAGCCCCAGCATTTT. This translates into CASSSPRDRVVVSQPQHF.

The CDR3 nucleotides read TGCGCCAGCAGCTCCCCTCCAGGGGAGACTCTGAACACTGAAGCTTTCTTT. This encodes CASSSPPGETLNTEAFF. This rearrangement joins TRBV5-1 to TRBJ1-1; TRBD1 might be the D (6 bases). The V gene lost 3 bases and the J gene lost 0 bases, with 18 bases spanning the gap. Germline V gives CDR1 SGHRS, CDR2 YFSETQ. The CDR3 has 17 amino acids.

The CDR3 spells CASSPGQGRNEKLFF. CDR3 sequence (DNA): TGTGCCAGCTCACCCGGGCAGGGTAGGAATGAAAAACTGTTTTTT. The J gene is TRBJ1-4, the V gene TRBV18; maybe TRBD1 (5 bases). Deletions cut 3 bases from V and 5 bases from J, with 13 bases between. The germline gives CDR1 KGHSH, CDR2 LQKENI. This CDR3 contains 15 residues.

The chain recombines TRBV7-9 with TRBJ1-5; no clear D gene. The germline V and J ends were trimmed by 3 bases and 5 bases, with 11 bases remaining between them. The CDR3 sequence is 14 residues long. CDR1 and CDR2 from the germline V gene are SEHNR and FQNEAQ (reference sequence). The chain's CDR3 is CASSFGVPDQPQHF. CDR3 DNA: TGTGCCAGCAGCTTTGGTGTCCCGGATCAGCCCCAGCATTTT.

The rearrangement uses TRBV25-1 and TRBJ2-7; D remains ambiguous. Looked up from germline, CDR1 is MGHDK and CDR2 is SYGVNS. V lost 1 base and J 4 bases, leaving 8 bases between the germline ends. This CDR3 has 13 amino acids. In DNA, the CDR3 is TGTGCCAGCAGTGAATGGGCCAGGTACGAGCAGTACTTC. Amino acid sequence: CASSEWARYEQYF.

The CDR3: CASSQPGTGRITEAFF. The CDR3 coding sequence is TGCGCCAGCAGCCAACCTGGGACAGGGAGGATCACTGAAGCTTTCTTT. V gene TRBV4-1 combines with J gene TRBJ1-1; 9 nucleotides align to TRBD1. Per the germline V gene, CDR1 is MGHRA and CDR2 is YSYEKL. V lost 2 bases to trimming and J lost 4 bases; unmatched junction nucleotides: 8. The CDR3 is 16 residues long.

The V call is TRBV27, the J call TRBJ2-2; 8 bases align to TRBD2. CDR3 length equals 17 residues. With V trimmed by 2 bases and J by 2 bases, 7 bases remained unmatched. Germline V gene data show CDR1 as MNHEY and CDR2 as SMNVEV (reference sequence). The CDR3 bases are TGTGCCAGCAGTTTAAGGGGGACTAGTGTCAACACCGGGGAGCTGTTTTTT. Translated, it gives CASSLRGTSVNTGELFF.

This clone was seen more than once but under ten times. V and J are TRBV19 and TRBJ2-2; TRBD2 matches 8 bases. The CDR3 contains 18 residues. Germline V CDR1 and CDR2: LNHDA, SQIVND (reference sequence). With V trimmed by 1 base and J by 3 bases, 10 bases remained unmatched. Here the CDR3 reads CASSIAGLLADDTGELFF. As DNA, the CDR3 is TGTGCCAGTAGTATAGCGGGATTACTAGCGGACGACACCGGGGAGCTGTTTTTT.

About this clone: Other DNA sequences within the sample encode an identical CDR3. The rearrangement links TRBV27 to TRBJ2-3, with D unresolved. The CDR3 has 12 amino acids. Trimming left V 5 bases short and J 1 base short, with 4 bases between. CDR1 MNHEY and CDR2 SMNVEV come from the germline V gene (reference sequence). The CDR3: CASSPGTDTQYF. As DNA, the CDR3 is TGTGCCAGCAGTCCAGGCACAGATACGCAGTATTTT.

This clone appeared once. V gene TRBV19 combines with J gene TRBJ2-5; 9 nucleotides match TRBD2. The CDR3 length is 14 residues. CDR1 and CDR2 from the germline V gene are LNHDA and SQIVND (reference sequence). The trim removed 4 bases at V and 4 bases at J, leaving 4 bases unmatched. Here the CDR3 DNA reads TGTGCCAGTAGTACTAGCGGGGTAACAGAGACCCAGTACTTC. This gives the protein CASSTSGVTETQYF.

This clone was seen only a few times. The chain employs TRBV6-1 and TRBJ1-2; 8 nucleotides match TRBD1. Germline loops: CDR1 MNHNS, CDR2 SASEGT. With V trimmed by 6 bases and J by 6 bases, 6 bases remained unmatched. This CDR3 spans 13 amino acids. CDR3 sequence (DNA): TGTGCCAGCAGGGACAGGGTAACCGATGGCTACACCTTC. It translates to CASRDRVTDGYTF.

The gene calls are TRBV5-1 and TRBJ2-7; 7 bases map to TRBD1. V shed 5 bases and J 5 bases; nucleotides not matched to a gene: 16. Germline-derived CDR1 and CDR2 are SGHRS and YFSETQ. This CDR3 region has 16 residues. As DNA, the CDR3 is TGCGCCAGCAGTCTGGGGAACAGGGGAGAAAAGCACGAGCAGTACTTC. Protein product: CASSLGNRGEKHEQYF.

V gene TRBV2 combines with J gene TRBJ1-5; no reliable D call. Germline V CDR1 and CDR2: SNHLY, FYNNEI. With 5 bases removed from V and 4 bases from J, the gap between germline ends came to 9 bases. The CDR3 runs to 13 residues. The CDR3: CASSKDLNQPQHF. CDR3 DNA sequence: TGTGCCAGCAGTAAAGATCTAAATCAGCCCCAGCATTTT.

This rearrangement joins TRBV28 to TRBJ1-2; D remains unclear. The germline V and J ends were trimmed by 5 bases and 4 bases, with 8 bases remaining between them. The CDR3 extends over 12 amino acids. The germline CDR1 and CDR2 sequences are MDHEN and SYDVKM. The CDR3 reads CASSPMLYGYTF. CDR3 nucleotide sequence: TGTGCCAGCAGTCCTATGCTCTATGGCTACACCTTC.

The rearrangement joins TRBV6-1 to TRBJ2-5; 8 bases align to TRBD2. Trimming at V came to 7 bases and at J to 11 bases, leaving 9 bases not matched to a gene. The CDR3 is 12 residues long. Germline lookup yields CDR1 MNHNS and CDR2 SASEGT. The CDR3 region is CASNEPGGEQYF. The CDR3 bases are TGTGCCAGCAACGAACCGGGGGGGGAGCAGTACTTC.

V gene TRBV11-2 combines with J gene TRBJ1-1; the match to TRBD1 covers 7 bases. This CDR3 is 16 amino acids long. Germline V gene lookup returns CDR1 SGHAT and CDR2 FQNNGV. Germline trimming cut 1 base from V and 5 bases from J; bases unmatched to any gene: 10. Here the CDR3 reads CASSLVPRGLGTEAFF. As DNA, the CDR3 is TGTGCCAGCAGCTTAGTTCCCAGGGGGTTAGGGACTGAAGCTTTCTTT.

The CDR3 DNA reads as TGCGCCAGCAGCCTTGAGGGGGGGCTAGCCAAAAACATTCAGTACTTC. Its translation is CASSLEGGLAKNIQYF. The rearrangement uses TRBV5-1 and TRBJ2-4, with D perhaps matching TRBD2 (7 bases). Trimming left V 4 bases short and J 0 bases short, with 14 bases between. The germline gives CDR1 SGHRS, CDR2 YFSETQ. The CDR3 extends over 16 amino acids.

The rearrangement links TRBV27 to TRBJ1-6, with unresolved D. Looked up from germline, CDR1 is MNHEY and CDR2 is SMNVEV (reference sequence). The CDR3 consists of 13 residues. Trimming left V 6 bases short and J 6 bases short, with 9 bases between. In DNA form, the CDR3 reads TGTGCCAGCAGACGGGATTTTAATTCACCCCTCCACTTT. Its protein is CASRRDFNSPLHF.

This clone occurred once. The chain carries TRBV27 and TRBJ2-1, with TRBD2 matching 8 bases. CDR1 MNHEY and CDR2 SMNVEV come from the germline V gene (reference sequence). The CDR3 runs to 16 residues. J lost 7 bases, V lost 0 bases, and 8 bases had no gene match. Written as DNA, the CDR3 is TGTGCCAGCAGTTTATCTCGGGGGACTAGTAGTAATGAGCAGTTCTTC. This translates into CASSLSRGTSSNEQFF.

The rearrangement joins TRBV28 to TRBJ1-2; TRBD1 agrees at 11 bases. This CDR3 is built from 19 residues. In germline, CDR1 is MDHEN, CDR2 SYDVKM. The V gene end was trimmed by 4 bases and the J gene end by 0 bases; junction bases not matched to a gene: 13. This CDR3 reads CASSSWTGGNKPPNYGYTF. The CDR3 DNA is TGTGCCAGCAGTTCCTGGACAGGGGGCAATAAACCCCCTAACTATGGCTACACCTTC.

The gene calls are TRBV28 and TRBJ1-2, with D tentatively TRBD1 (5 bases). This CDR3 spans 16 amino acids. Deletions cut 3 bases from V and 0 bases from J, with 14 bases between. Germline CDR1 is MDHEN and CDR2 is SYDVKM. Here the CDR3 reads CASSFPPGLANYGYTF. CDR3 sequence (DNA): TGTGCCAGCAGTTTTCCTCCGGGACTGGCTAACTATGGCTACACCTTC.

The chain carries TRBV28 and TRBJ2-7, with a weak D call TRBD2 (5 bases). This CDR3 comprises 15 residues. Trimming pared 8 bases from V and 3 bases from J, leaving 20 bases between. The germline V gene encodes CDR1 MDHEN and CDR2 SYDVKM. The CDR3 DNA reads as TGTGCCAGCGAGGGAGATAAGGCGTCTGGCTACGAGCAGTACTTC. Translation gives CASEGDKASGYEQYF.

J is TRBJ1-2 and V is TRBV11-2; 10 bases are shared with TRBD1. Germline loops: CDR1 SGHAT, CDR2 FQNNGV. CDR3 length equals 18 residues. V gave up 3 bases and J gave up 2 bases; unmatched junction bases: 12. In DNA form, the CDR3 reads TGTGCCAGCAGCTTGGCGGGGGGACAGGGGCGTCTGAACTATGGCTACACCTTC. As protein: CASSLAGGQGRLNYGYTF.